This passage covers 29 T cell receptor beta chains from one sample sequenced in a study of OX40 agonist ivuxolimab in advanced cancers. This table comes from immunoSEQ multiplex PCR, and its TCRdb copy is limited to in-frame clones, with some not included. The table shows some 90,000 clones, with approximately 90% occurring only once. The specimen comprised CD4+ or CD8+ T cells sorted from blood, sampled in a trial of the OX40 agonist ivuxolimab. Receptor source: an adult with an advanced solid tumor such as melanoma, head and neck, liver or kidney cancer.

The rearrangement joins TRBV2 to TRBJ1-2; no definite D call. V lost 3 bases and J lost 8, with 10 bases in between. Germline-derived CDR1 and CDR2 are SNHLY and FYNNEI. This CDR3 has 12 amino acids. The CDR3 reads CASSEPGLGYTF. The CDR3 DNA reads TGTGCCAGCAGTGAGCCGGGTCTGGGCTACACCTTC.

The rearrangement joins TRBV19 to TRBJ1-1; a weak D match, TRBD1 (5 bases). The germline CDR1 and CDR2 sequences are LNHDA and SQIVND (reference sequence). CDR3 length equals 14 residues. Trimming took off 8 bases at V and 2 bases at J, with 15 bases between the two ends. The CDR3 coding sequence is TGTGCCAGTGTCAAGGGGTCCGCTAACACTGAAGCTTTCTTT. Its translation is CASVKGSANTEAFF.

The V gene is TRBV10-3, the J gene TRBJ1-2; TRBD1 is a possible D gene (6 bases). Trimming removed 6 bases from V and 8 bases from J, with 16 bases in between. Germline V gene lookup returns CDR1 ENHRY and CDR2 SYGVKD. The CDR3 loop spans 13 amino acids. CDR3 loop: CAIRQGLVGGYTF. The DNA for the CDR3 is TGTGCCATCAGACAGGGACTCGTCGGGGGCTACACCTTC.

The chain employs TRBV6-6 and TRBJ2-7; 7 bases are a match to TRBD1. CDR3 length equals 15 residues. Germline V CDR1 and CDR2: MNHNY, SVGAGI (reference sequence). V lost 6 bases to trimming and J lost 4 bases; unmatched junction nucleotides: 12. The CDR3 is CASRSFGTDLYEQYF. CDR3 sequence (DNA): TGTGCCAGCAGAAGCTTCGGGACAGACTTGTACGAGCAGTACTTC.

CDR3: CASSRGQVNTGELFF. CDR3 nucleotides: TGTGCCAGCTCGAGGGGACAGGTTAACACCGGGGAGCTGTTTTTT. J is TRBJ2-2 and V is TRBV18; TRBD1 matches 8 bases. Germline CDR1 and CDR2: KGHSH and LQKENI. This CDR3 is 15 amino acids long. V shed 6 bases, J shed 2 bases, and the junction held 5 bases outside the gene matches.

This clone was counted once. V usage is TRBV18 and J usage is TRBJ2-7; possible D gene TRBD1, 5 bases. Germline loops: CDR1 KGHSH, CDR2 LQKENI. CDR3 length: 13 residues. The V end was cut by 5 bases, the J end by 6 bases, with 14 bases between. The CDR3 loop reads CASSFTGNAEQYF. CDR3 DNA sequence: TGTGCCAGCTCATTCACAGGAAATGCCGAGCAGTACTTC.

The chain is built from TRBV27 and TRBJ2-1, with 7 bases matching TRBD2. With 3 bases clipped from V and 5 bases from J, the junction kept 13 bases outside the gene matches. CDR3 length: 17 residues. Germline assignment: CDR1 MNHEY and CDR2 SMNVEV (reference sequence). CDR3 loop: CASSFESAGAGDNEQFF. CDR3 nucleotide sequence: TGTGCCAGCAGTTTTGAAAGCGCGGGAGCCGGGGACAATGAGCAGTTCTTC.

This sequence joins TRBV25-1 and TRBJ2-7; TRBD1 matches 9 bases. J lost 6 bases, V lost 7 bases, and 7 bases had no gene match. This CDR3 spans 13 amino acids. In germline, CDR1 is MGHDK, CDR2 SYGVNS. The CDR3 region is CASTGTGYTEQYF. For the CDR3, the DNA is TGTGCCAGCACCGGGACAGGGTACACCGAGCAGTACTTC.

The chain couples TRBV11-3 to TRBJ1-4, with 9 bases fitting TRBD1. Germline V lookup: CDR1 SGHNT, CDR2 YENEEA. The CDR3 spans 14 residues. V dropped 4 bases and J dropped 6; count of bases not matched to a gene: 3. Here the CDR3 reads CASSSGTGYEKLFF. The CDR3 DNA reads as TGTGCCAGCAGCTCCGGGACAGGGTATGAAAAACTGTTTTTT.

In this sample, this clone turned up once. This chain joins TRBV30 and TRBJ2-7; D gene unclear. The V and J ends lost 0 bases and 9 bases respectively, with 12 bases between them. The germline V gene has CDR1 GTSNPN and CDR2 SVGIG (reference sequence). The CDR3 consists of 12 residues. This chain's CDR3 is CAWSVTGVGQYF. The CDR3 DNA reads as TGTGCCTGGAGTGTCACTGGCGTGGGGCAGTACTTC. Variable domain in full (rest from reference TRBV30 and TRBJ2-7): SQTIHQWPATLVQPVGSPLSLECTVEGTSNPNLYWYRQAAGRGLQLLFYSVGIGQISSEVPQNLSASRPQDRQFILSSKKLLLSDSGFYLCAWSVTGVGQYFGPGTRLTVT.

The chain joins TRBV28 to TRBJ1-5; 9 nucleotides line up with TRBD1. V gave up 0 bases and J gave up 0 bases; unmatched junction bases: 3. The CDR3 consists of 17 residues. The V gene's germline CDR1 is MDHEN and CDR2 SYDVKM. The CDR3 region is CASSLWDRGLSNQPQHF. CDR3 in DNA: TGTGCCAGCAGTTTATGGGACAGGGGCCTTAGCAATCAGCCCCAGCATTTT.

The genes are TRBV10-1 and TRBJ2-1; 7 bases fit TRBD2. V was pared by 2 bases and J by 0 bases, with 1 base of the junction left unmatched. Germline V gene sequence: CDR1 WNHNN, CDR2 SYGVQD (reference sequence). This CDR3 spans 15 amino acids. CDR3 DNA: TGCGCCAGCAGTGAGGGCGGGAGCTCCTACAATGAGCAGTTCTTC. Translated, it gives CASSEGGSSYNEQFF.

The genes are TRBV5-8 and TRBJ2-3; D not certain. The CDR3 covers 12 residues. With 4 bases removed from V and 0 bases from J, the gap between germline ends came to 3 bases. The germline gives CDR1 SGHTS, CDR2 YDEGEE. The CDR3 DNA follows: TGTGCCAGCAGCGTGAGCACAGATACGCAGTATTTT. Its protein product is CASSVSTDTQYF. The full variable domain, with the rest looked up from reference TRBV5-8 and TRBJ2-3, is EAGVTQSPTHLIKTRGQQATLRCSPISGHTSVYWYQQALGLGLQFLLWYDEGEERNRGNFPPRFSGRQFPNYSSELNVNALELEDSALYLCASSVSTDTQYFGPGTRLTVL.

The CDR3 coding sequence is TGTGCCAGCAGCCGGACCCTCTCTGGGGCCAACGTCCTGACTTTC. It yields the protein CASSRTLSGANVLTF. The chain couples TRBV6-6 to TRBJ2-6; D is ambiguous. With 6 bases removed from V and 0 bases from J, the gap between germline ends came to 9 bases. Germline V CDR1 and CDR2: MNHNY, SVGAGI (reference sequence). The CDR3 length is 15 residues.

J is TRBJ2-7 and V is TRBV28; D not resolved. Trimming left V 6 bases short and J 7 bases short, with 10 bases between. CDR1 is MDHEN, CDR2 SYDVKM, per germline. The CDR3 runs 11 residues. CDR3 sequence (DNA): TGTGCCAGCAGGTCCGTTGGGGAGCAGTACTTC. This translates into CASRSVGEQYF.

The CDR3 nucleotides are TGCGCCAGCAGCCCGAGACAGGTTAGCTCCTACGAGCAGTACTTC. The encoded protein is CASSPRQVSSYEQYF. V and J are TRBV5-1 and TRBJ2-7; D is possibly TRBD1 (6 bases). The CDR3 extends over 15 amino acids. The V gene's germline CDR1 is SGHRS and CDR2 YFSETQ. Trimming left V 4 bases short and J 0 bases short, with 14 bases between.

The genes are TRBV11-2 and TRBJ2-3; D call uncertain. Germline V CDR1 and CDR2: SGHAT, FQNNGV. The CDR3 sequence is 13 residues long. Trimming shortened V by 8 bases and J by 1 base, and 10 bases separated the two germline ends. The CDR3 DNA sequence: TGTGCCAGCTTTGACTCTCGCACAGATACGCAGTATTTT. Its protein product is CASFDSRTDTQYF.

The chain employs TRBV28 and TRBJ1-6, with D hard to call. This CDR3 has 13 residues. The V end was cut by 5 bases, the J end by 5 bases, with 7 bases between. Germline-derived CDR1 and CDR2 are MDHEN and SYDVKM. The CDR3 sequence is CASSGVNNSPLHF. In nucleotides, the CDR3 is TGTGCCAGCAGTGGGGTAAATAATTCACCCCTCCACTTT.

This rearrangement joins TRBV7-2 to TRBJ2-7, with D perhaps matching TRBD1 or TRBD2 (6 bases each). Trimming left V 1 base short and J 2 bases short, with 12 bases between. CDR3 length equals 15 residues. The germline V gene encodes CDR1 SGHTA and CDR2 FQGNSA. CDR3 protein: CASSLEGGPPYEQYF. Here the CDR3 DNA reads TGTGCCAGCAGCTTAGAGGGGGGTCCCCCCTACGAGCAGTACTTC.

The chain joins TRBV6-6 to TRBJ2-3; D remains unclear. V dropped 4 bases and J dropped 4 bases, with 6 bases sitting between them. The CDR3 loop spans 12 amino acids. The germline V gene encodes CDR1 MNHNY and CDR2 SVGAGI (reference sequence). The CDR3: CASSSPPDTQYF. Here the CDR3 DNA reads TGTGCCAGCAGTTCTCCCCCAGATACGCAGTATTTT.

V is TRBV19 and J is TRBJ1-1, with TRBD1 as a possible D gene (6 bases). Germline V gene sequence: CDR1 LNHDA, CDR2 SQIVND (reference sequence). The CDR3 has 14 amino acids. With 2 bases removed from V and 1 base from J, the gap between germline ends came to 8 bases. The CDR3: CASSIQGPNTEAFF. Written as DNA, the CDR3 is TGTGCCAGTAGTATACAGGGGCCGAACACTGAAGCTTTCTTT.

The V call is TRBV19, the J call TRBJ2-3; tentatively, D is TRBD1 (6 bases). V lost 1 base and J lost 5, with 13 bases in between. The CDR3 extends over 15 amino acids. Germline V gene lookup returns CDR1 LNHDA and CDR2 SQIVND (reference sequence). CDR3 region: CASSIGSGAGDTQYF. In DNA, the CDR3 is TGTGCCAGTAGTATAGGGTCAGGGGCTGGAGATACGCAGTATTTT.

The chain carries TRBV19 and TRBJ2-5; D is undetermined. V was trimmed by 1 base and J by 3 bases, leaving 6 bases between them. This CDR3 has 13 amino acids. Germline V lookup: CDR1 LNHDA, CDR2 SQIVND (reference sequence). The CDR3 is CASSIGPEETQYF. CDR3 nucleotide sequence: TGTGCCAGTAGTATAGGACCAGAAGAGACCCAGTACTTC.

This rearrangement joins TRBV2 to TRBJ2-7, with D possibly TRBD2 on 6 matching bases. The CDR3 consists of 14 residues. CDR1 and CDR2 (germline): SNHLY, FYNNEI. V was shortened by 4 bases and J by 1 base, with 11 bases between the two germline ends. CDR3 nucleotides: TGTGCCAGCAGTGCCCAGCGGGCGTCCTACGAGCAGTACTTC. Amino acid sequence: CASSAQRASYEQYF.

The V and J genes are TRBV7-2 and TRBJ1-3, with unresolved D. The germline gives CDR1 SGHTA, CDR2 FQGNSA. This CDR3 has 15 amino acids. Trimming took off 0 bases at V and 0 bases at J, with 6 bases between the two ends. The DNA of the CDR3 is TGTGCCAGCAGCTTAGCATGGGGCTCTGGAAACACCATATATTTT. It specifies CASSLAWGSGNTIYF.

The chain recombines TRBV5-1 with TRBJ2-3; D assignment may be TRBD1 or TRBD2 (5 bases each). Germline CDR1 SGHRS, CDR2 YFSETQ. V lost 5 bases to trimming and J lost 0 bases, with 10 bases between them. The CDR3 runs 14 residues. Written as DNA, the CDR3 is TGCGCCAGCAGGGGGACCCTCAGCACAGATACGCAGTATTTT. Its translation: CASRGTLSTDTQYF.

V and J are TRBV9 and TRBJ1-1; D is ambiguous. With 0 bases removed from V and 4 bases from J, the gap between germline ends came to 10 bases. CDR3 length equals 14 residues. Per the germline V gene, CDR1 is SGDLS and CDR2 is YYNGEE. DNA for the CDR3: TGTGCCAGCAGCGTAGGAGGTTATGGCACTGAAGCTTTCTTT. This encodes CASSVGGYGTEAFF.

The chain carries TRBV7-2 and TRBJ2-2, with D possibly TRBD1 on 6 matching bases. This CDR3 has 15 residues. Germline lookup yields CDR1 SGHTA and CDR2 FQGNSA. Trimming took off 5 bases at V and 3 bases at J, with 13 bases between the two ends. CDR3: CASSRPDSYTGELFF. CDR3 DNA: TGTGCCAGCAGCCGACCGGACAGTTACACCGGGGAGCTGTTTTTT.

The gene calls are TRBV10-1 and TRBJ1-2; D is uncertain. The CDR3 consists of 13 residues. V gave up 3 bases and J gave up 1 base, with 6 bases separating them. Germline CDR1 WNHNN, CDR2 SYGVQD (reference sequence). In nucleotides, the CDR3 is TGCGCCAGCAGTGACAACCGTAACTATGGCTACACCTTC. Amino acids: CASSDNRNYGYTF.